One sample yielded the 25 T cell receptor beta chains listed below, sequenced in a study of cytomegalovirus exposure and HLA in healthy donors. The PCR was carried out with 60 Vbeta primers and 13 Jbeta primers. Clones were read by immunoSEQ multiplex PCR, and TCRdb kept only the in-frame ones, dropping some. The profile shows under 110,000 clones, 65% to 80% of them singletons. Sequenced input: PBMCs. The receptors were gathered from a woman between 45 and 65 years old in good health and CMV-seropositive.

The V and J genes are TRBV28 and TRBJ2-6; TRBD2 is a possible D gene (5 bases). The germline V gene encodes CDR1 MDHEN and CDR2 SYDVKM. The CDR3 covers 15 residues. Trimming took off 3 bases at V and 4 bases at J, with 10 bases between the two ends. In DNA form, the CDR3 reads TGTGCCAGCAGTTTGCTAGCTGCCGGGGCCAACGTCCTGACTTTC. Its translation is CASSLLAAGANVLTF. The full variable domain, its missing parts supplied by reference TRBV28 and TRBJ2-6, is DVKVTQSSRYLVKRTGEKVFLECVQDMDHENMFWYRQDPGLGLRLIYFSYDVKMKEKGDIPEGYSVSREKKERFSLILESASTNQTSMYLCASSLLAAGANVLTFGAGSRLTVL.

This clone was seen a handful of times. The chain uses TRBV29-1 and TRBJ2-7; D is undetermined. Deletions cut 5 bases from V and 5 bases from J, with 10 bases between. Germline CDR1 reads SQVTM; CDR2 reads ANQGSEA. This CDR3 has 11 amino acids. The CDR3 DNA reads as TGCAGCGTTCGACTCCTGGACGAGCAGTACTTC. Translated: CSVRLLDEQYF.

The chain combines TRBV6-6 with TRBJ1-2; D is possibly TRBD1 (6 bases). Germline CDR1 and CDR2: MNHNY and SVGAGI (reference sequence). This CDR3 has 14 amino acids. V dropped 2 bases and J dropped 4 bases, with 11 bases sitting between them. CDR3: CASSYPTGSYGYTF. Here the CDR3 DNA reads TGTGCCAGCAGTTACCCCACAGGGTCCTATGGCTACACCTTC.

V usage is TRBV2 and J usage is TRBJ2-1; D may be TRBD1 (6 bases). Trimming took off 6 bases at V and 0 bases at J, with 15 bases between the two ends. CDR3 length: 16 residues. Germline loops: CDR1 SNHLY, CDR2 FYNNEI. The CDR3 nucleotides read TGTGCCAGCAGCCTTCAGGGGTTAACCTCCTACAATGAGCAGTTCTTC. This translates into CASSLQGLTSYNEQFF.

This chain connects TRBV5-1 to TRBJ2-3; a possible D gene is TRBD2 (6 bases). Trimming shortened V by 7 bases and J by 2 bases, and 14 bases separated the two germline ends. The CDR3 contains 14 residues. From germline, CDR1 is SGHRS and CDR2 YFSETQ. The CDR3 bases are TGCGCCAGCGGAATCGGGGACTCCACAGATACGCAGTATTTT. Its protein product is CASGIGDSTDTQYF.

The table lists this clone with a count of one. This chain joins TRBV7-3 and TRBJ2-3; 9 nucleotides line up with TRBD2. Germline V CDR1 and CDR2: SGHTA, FQGTGA. The V gene end was trimmed by 1 base and the J gene end by 5 bases; junction bases not matched to a gene: 7. This CDR3 has 16 amino acids. For the CDR3, the DNA is TGTGCCAGCAGCTTAAGGGCTAGCGGGGCGGGAGATACGCAGTATTTT. Translated: CASSLRASGAGDTQYF.

The rearrangement joins TRBV7-2 to TRBJ1-3; no clear D gene. The germline gives CDR1 SGHTA, CDR2 FQGNSA. Trimming took off 4 bases at V and 4 bases at J, with 14 bases between the two ends. This CDR3 has 15 residues. CDR3 protein: CASSSHNFRGNTIYF. In nucleotides, the CDR3 is TGTGCCAGCAGCTCTCATAACTTCCGCGGAAACACCATATATTTT.

A note on this clone: The sample holds other DNA sequences that translate to the same CDR3. This rearrangement joins TRBV2 to TRBJ1-5; 7 bases line up with TRBD1. This CDR3 contains 13 residues. CDR1 and CDR2 (germline): SNHLY, FYNNEI. Germline trimming cut 6 bases from V and 4 bases from J; bases unmatched to any gene: 3. CDR3 sequence (DNA): TGTGCCAGCAGGCGGGACAGTAATCAGCCCCAGCATTTT. Amino acid sequence: CASRRDSNQPQHF.

J is TRBJ2-1 and V is TRBV5-1, with D possibly matching TRBD2 (7 bases). Germline CDR1 is SGHRS and CDR2 is YFSETQ. V dropped 8 bases and J dropped 4 bases, with 22 bases sitting between them. The CDR3 is 16 residues long. CDR3 bases: TGCGCCAGTTCCCCCAGGGTAGGGGGGGGATACAATGAGCAGTTCTTC. Translated, it gives CASSPRVGGGYNEQFF.

The chain combines TRBV19 with TRBJ1-1; TRBD1 aligns across 7 bases. The length of the CDR3 is 14 residues. Germline loops: CDR1 LNHDA, CDR2 SQIVND (reference sequence). The J segment lost 3 bases and the V segment lost 10 bases, leaving 11 bases of the junction unmatched. DNA of the CDR3: TGTGCCACCCAAGGGACAGCCGGGTACACTGAAGCTTTCTTT. Protein sequence: CATQGTAGYTEAFF. Using reference TRBV19 and TRBJ1-1 for the parts outside the CDR3, the full variable domain is DGGITQSPKYLFRKEGQNVTLSCEQNLNHDAMYWYRQDPGQGLRLIYYSQIVNDFQKGDIAEGYSVSREKKESFPLTVTSAQKNPTAFYLCATQGTAGYTEAFFGQGTRLTVV.

V gene TRBV9 combines with J gene TRBJ2-2; 10 positions match TRBD1. In germline, CDR1 is SGDLS, CDR2 YYNGEE. The CDR3 contains 16 residues. Germline trimming cut 4 bases from V and 4 bases from J; bases unmatched to any gene: 7. In DNA form, the CDR3 reads TGTGCCAGCAGCTCCCACGGGACAGGGGCCACCGGGGAGCTGTTTTTT. The encoded protein is CASSSHGTGATGELFF.

This clone is a singleton in its sample. V is TRBV28 and J is TRBJ1-5; TRBD1 matches 7 bases. V trimming: 6 bases; J trimming: 5 bases; junction bases outside the gene matches: 7. Germline assignment: CDR1 MDHEN and CDR2 SYDVKM. The CDR3 loop spans 14 amino acids. CDR3 coding DNA: TGTGCCAGCAGCGGCAGTAGGGGGCATCAGCCCCAGCATTTT. This codes for CASSGSRGHQPQHF.

The chain joins TRBV7-3 to TRBJ2-1, with D possibly being TRBD1 (6 bases). Germline V lookup: CDR1 SGHTA, CDR2 FQGTGA. Trimming pared 5 bases from V and 3 bases from J, leaving 11 bases between. CDR3 length equals 14 residues. CDR3 protein: CASSPMDSYNEQFF. In DNA, the CDR3 is TGTGCCAGCAGCCCGATGGACAGCTACAATGAGCAGTTCTTC.

A few counts support this clone. The junction differs from germline at one of its ends, possibly a read error. V gene TRBV7-9 combines with J gene TRBJ2-1, with D perhaps matching TRBD2 (5 bases). The CDR3 is 15 amino acids. Germline V CDR1 and CDR2: SEHNR, FQNEAQ (reference sequence). The CDR3 loop reads CASSPGLDSYNEQFF. The DNA for the CDR3 is TGTGCTAGCAGCCCTGGACTCGATTCCTACAATGAGCAGTTCTTC.

V usage is TRBV7-2 and J usage is TRBJ2-1; 11 bases are a match to TRBD2. Germline trimming cut 7 bases from V and 4 bases from J; bases unmatched to any gene: 6. This CDR3 region has 15 residues. Germline V CDR1 and CDR2: SGHTA, FQGNSA. The CDR3 region has the DNA TGTGCCAGCACCGTAACTAGCGGGGGTTACAATGAGCAGTTCTTC. Its translation is CASTVTSGGYNEQFF. Drawing the rest from reference TRBV7-2 and TRBJ2-1, the complete variable domain is GAGVSQSPSNKVTEKGKDVELRCDPISGHTALYWYRQSLGQGLEFLIYFQGNSAPDKSGLPSDRFSAERTGGSVSTLTIQRTQQEDSAVYLCASTVTSGGYNEQFFGPGTRLTVL.

This CDR3 is CASRGRTSGSYEQYF. The CDR3 DNA reads as TGTGCCAGTAGGGGGAGGACTAGCGGCTCCTACGAGCAGTACTTC. The chain employs TRBV19 and TRBJ2-5; TRBD2 agrees at 10 bases. Judging by the DNA end, TRBJ2-7 fits better; the J call may be wrong. The CDR3 sequence is 15 residues long. Germline CDR1 and CDR2: LNHDA and SQIVND (reference sequence).

This clone was recorded once. This chain joins TRBV6-1 and TRBJ1-2; no clear D gene. CDR1 is MNHNS and CDR2 is SASEGT in the germline V gene. The CDR3 is made up of 14 amino acids. V gave up 0 bases and J gave up 4 bases, with 9 bases separating them. CDR3 DNA sequence: TGTGCCAGCAGTGAAGCCCTACAGCTCTATGGCTACACCTTC. Translating gives CASSEALQLYGYTF.

This clone was seen only a few times. The chain employs TRBV16 and TRBJ1-2; maybe TRBD1 (5 bases). Germline loops: CDR1 KGHSY, CDR2 FQNENV. V was shortened by 6 bases and J by 4 bases, with 15 bases between the two germline ends. This CDR3 has 14 amino acids. CDR3 nucleotides: TGTGCCAGCAGTCCCGACGGACAATTCTATGGCTACACCTTC. Its translation: CASSPDGQFYGYTF.

A single count supports this clone. At one of its ends the junction is not consistent with the germline gene, which may arise from a read error. The chain employs TRBV6-5 and TRBJ2-6, with 7 bases lining up with TRBD1. Germline CDR1 and CDR2: MNHEY and SVGAGI. CDR3 length: 15 residues. CDR3 DNA sequence: TGTGGCAGCAGGAAAGAGGGGGCCTGGGCCAACGTCCTGACTTTC. Translating it yields CGSRKEGAWANVLTF.

This chain links TRBV19 with TRBJ1-5, with TRBD1 as a possible D gene (6 bases). The CDR3 consists of 15 residues. Trimming cost V 0 bases and J 6 bases, with 12 bases left between them. Germline V gene data show CDR1 as LNHDA and CDR2 as SQIVND (reference sequence). DNA for the CDR3: TGTGCCAGTAGTATAGATCAGGGGTACGGTCAGCCCCAGCATTTT. This translates into CASSIDQGYGQPQHF. The full variable domain, with the rest looked up from reference TRBV19 and TRBJ1-5, is DGGITQSPKYLFRKEGQNVTLSCEQNLNHDAMYWYRQDPGQGLRLIYYSQIVNDFQKGDIAEGYSVSREKKESFPLTVTSAQKNPTAFYLCASSIDQGYGQPQHFGDGTRLSIL.

The chain has TRBV10-3 and TRBJ1-2; D is possibly TRBD1 (5 bases). Deletions cut 6 bases from V and 6 bases from J, with 17 bases between. CDR1 is ENHRY, CDR2 SYGVKD, per germline. The CDR3 extends over 14 amino acids. The CDR3 sequence: CAISPDGQVDGYTF. CDR3 nucleotides: TGTGCCATCAGCCCCGACGGACAAGTGGATGGCTACACCTTC.

This rearrangement joins TRBV7-2 to TRBJ2-3; D possibly corresponds to TRBD1 (6 bases). The CDR3 covers 15 residues. V lost 5 bases and J lost 0, with 12 bases in between. Per the germline V gene, CDR1 is SGHTA and CDR2 is FQGNSA. The CDR3 here is CASSPHRVSTDTQYF. For the CDR3, the DNA is TGTGCCAGCAGCCCCCACAGGGTCAGCACAGATACGCAGTATTTT.

The DNA for the CDR3 is TGTGCCAGCAGTGAAGGACAGCGCAATCAGCCCCAGCATTTT. Translating gives CASSEGQRNQPQHF. This chain connects TRBV2 to TRBJ1-5; tentatively, D is TRBD1 (5 bases). The V end lost 1 base, the J end lost 2 bases, and 6 bases lay between the germline ends. Germline V gene data show CDR1 as SNHLY and CDR2 as FYNNEI. There are 14 residues in the CDR3.

The V call is TRBV14, the J call TRBJ2-7, with D perhaps matching TRBD1 (6 bases). Germline V gene lookup returns CDR1 SGHDN and CDR2 FVKESK. V lost 4 bases and J lost 2, with 21 bases in between. This CDR3 has 17 amino acids. CDR3 residues: CASSPWGSGVHPYEQYF. The CDR3 nucleotides are TGTGCCAGCAGCCCCTGGGGCTCAGGGGTACATCCCTACGAGCAGTACTTC.

The chain carries TRBV5-8 and TRBJ2-1; D possibly corresponds to TRBD2 (6 bases). The germline gives CDR1 SGHTS, CDR2 YDEGEE. The CDR3 contains 15 residues. V shed 0 bases and J shed 7 bases, with 14 bases lying between them. CDR3 sequence: CASSLALALINEQFF. The CDR3 coding sequence is TGTGCCAGCAGCTTGGCACTAGCCCTAATAAATGAGCAGTTCTTC.